A single sample is the source of the 22 T cell receptor beta chains below, sequenced in a study of tumor-infiltrating lymphocytes in localized non-small cell lung cancer. Sequencing was performed with immunoSEQ multiplex PCR; in TCRdb, only in-frame clones are kept and a portion is missing. This table has tens of thousands of clones, 70% to 90% appearing once. Source material: lung tumor tissue. Receptors originate from a human donor with non-small cell lung cancer.

The chain combines TRBV4-2 with TRBJ2-7, with 8 bases fitting TRBD1. Trimming removed 3 bases from V and 7 bases from J; junction bases left unmatched: 8. There are 14 residues in the CDR3. Germline V gene lookup returns CDR1 LGHNA and CDR2 YNFKEQ. The CDR3 here is CASSHRTGGEEQYF. CDR3 nucleotides: TGTGCCAGCAGCCATCGTACAGGGGGTGAAGAGCAGTACTTC.

This clone appeared a few times. CDR3 loop: CASSQDNYMPYEQYF. The CDR3 DNA reads as TGCGCCAGCAGCCAAGATAATTACATGCCCTACGAGCAGTACTTC. The rearrangement uses TRBV4-1 and TRBJ2-7; D is uncertain. V was shortened by 0 bases and J by 2 bases, with 11 bases between the two germline ends. In germline, CDR1 is MGHRA, CDR2 YSYEKL. The CDR3 loop spans 15 amino acids.

The genes are TRBV6-1 and TRBJ2-1, with no clear D. CDR1 MNHNS and CDR2 SASEGT come from the germline V gene. The CDR3 has 13 residues. Trimming took off 8 bases at V and 5 bases at J, with 13 bases between the two ends. Written as DNA, the CDR3 is TGTGCCAGCCACCTTTCTTCCCACAATGAGCAGTTCTTC. Residues: CASHLSSHNEQFF.

This clone was seen a handful of times. The chain joins TRBV7-2 to TRBJ2-5, with a weak D call TRBD1 (6 bases). This CDR3 is built from 15 residues. V lost 1 base and J lost 5, with 14 bases in between. CDR1 and CDR2 (germline): SGHTA, FQGNSA. As DNA, the CDR3 is TGTGCCAGCAGCTTAGAGTTCAGGGGCGGGGAGACCCAGTACTTC. Translated, it gives CASSLEFRGGETQYF.

V is TRBV2 and J is TRBJ2-5; 10 bases agree with TRBD2. CDR1 is SNHLY, CDR2 FYNNEI, per germline. The CDR3 loop spans 17 amino acids. Trimming at V came to 4 bases and at J to 1 base, leaving 9 bases not matched to a gene. The CDR3 coding sequence is TGTGCCAGCAGTGGTGGGCGTAGCGGGGGGTTCCAAGAGACCCAGTACTTC. Translation: CASSGGRSGGFQETQYF.

The genes are TRBV14 and TRBJ2-1; 10 nucleotides match TRBD2. Germline V lookup: CDR1 SGHDN, CDR2 FVKESK. The CDR3 covers 16 residues. The V segment lost 1 base and the J segment 7 bases; nucleotides outside the gene matches: 7. CDR3 coding DNA: TGTGCCAGCAGCCAAGGTAGCCTAGCGGGGGCGAATGAGCAGTTCTTC. Translated, it gives CASSQGSLAGANEQFF.

This clone was counted only a few times. The CDR3 sequence is CSVAETEAFF. The CDR3 DNA is TGCAGCGTTGCTGAGACTGAAGCTTTCTTT. This rearrangement joins TRBV29-1 to TRBJ1-1; D gene unclear. CDR3 length: 10 residues. Trimming removed 4 bases from V and 5 bases from J, with 5 bases in between. The germline CDR1 and CDR2 sequences are SQVTM and ANQGSEA. The whole variable domain, filled in from reference TRBV29-1 and TRBJ1-1, reads SAVISQKPSRDICQRGTSLTIQCQVDSQVTMMFWYRQQPGQSLTLIATANQGSEATYESGFVIDKFPISRPNLTFSTLTVSNMSPEDSSIYLCSVAETEAFFGQGTRLTVV.

The V and J genes are TRBV7-2 and TRBJ2-2; D not resolved. Germline-derived CDR1 and CDR2 are SGHTA and FQGNSA. This CDR3 has 12 amino acids. The V gene lost 3 bases and the J gene lost 5 bases, with 4 bases spanning the gap. The CDR3 region has the DNA TGTGCCAGCAGCTTCTTGACCGGGGAGCTGTTTTTT. This codes for CASSFLTGELFF. Complete variable domain (other parts from reference TRBV7-2 and TRBJ2-2): GAGVSQSPSNKVTEKGKDVELRCDPISGHTALYWYRQSLGQGLEFLIYFQGNSAPDKSGLPSDRFSAERTGGSVSTLTIQRTQQEDSAVYLCASSFLTGELFFGEGSRLTVL.

The chain employs TRBV27 and TRBJ1-2, with D tentatively TRBD1 (5 bases). Trimming stripped 5 bases from V and 4 bases from J, with 11 bases between. The CDR3 sequence is 13 residues long. Germline V CDR1 and CDR2: MNHEY, SMNVEV (reference sequence). This CDR3 is CASSRGGSYGYTF. As DNA, the CDR3 is TGTGCCAGCAGTCGGGGGGGAAGCTATGGCTACACCTTC.

Only one count was recorded for this clone. The rearrangement links TRBV10-2 to TRBJ2-7; D gene ambiguous. The germline V and J ends were trimmed by 5 bases and 4 bases, with 9 bases remaining between them. CDR1 is WSHSY, CDR2 SAAADI, per germline. The CDR3 runs 12 residues. The CDR3 DNA is TGCGCCAGCAGTCGTATCCTGTACGAGCAGTACTTC. Translated: CASSRILYEQYF.

To note about this clone: At the DNA level, this CDR3 is encoded by other sequences in the same sample as well. The chain has TRBV4-3 and TRBJ1-5, with D uncertain. Germline V gives CDR1 LGHNA, CDR2 YSLEER. Trimming removed 0 bases from V and 7 bases from J, with 7 bases in between. The CDR3 has 13 residues. The CDR3 nucleotides are TGCGCCAGCAGCCAAGATGGAGGCCAGCCCCAGCATTTT. This gives the protein CASSQDGGQPQHF.

This chain uses TRBV5-6 with TRBJ2-3, with 9 bases fitting TRBD2. Trimming took 2 bases from V and 10 from J; bases not matched to a gene: 8. The germline CDR1 and CDR2 sequences are SGHDT and YYEEEE. The CDR3 totals 14 residues. CDR3 nucleotides: TGTGCCAGCAGCTTTGAGCGGGGGGCGTTTCCGCAGTATTTT. Its translation: CASSFERGAFPQYF.

The chain couples TRBV6-5 to TRBJ1-2; maybe TRBD1 (6 bases). From germline, CDR1 is MNHEY and CDR2 SVGAGI. V lost 2 bases to trimming and J lost 4 bases, with 8 bases between them. The CDR3 has 13 residues. This chain's CDR3 is CASSYVQGYGYTF. For the CDR3, the DNA is TGTGCCAGCAGTTACGTACAGGGCTATGGCTACACCTTC.

This sequence joins TRBV7-2 and TRBJ1-3, with no clear D. The CDR3 runs to 16 residues. Deletions cut 1 base from V and 1 base from J, with 11 bases between. Germline CDR1 is SGHTA and CDR2 is FQGNSA. The CDR3: CASSLDAANSGNTIYF. The CDR3 nucleotides are TGTGCCAGCAGCTTAGACGCCGCAAATTCTGGAAACACCATATATTTT. Variable domain in full (rest from reference TRBV7-2 and TRBJ1-3): GAGVSQSPSNKVTEKGKDVELRCDPISGHTALYWYRQSLGQGLEFLIYFQGNSAPDKSGLPSDRFSAERTGGSVSTLTIQRTQQEDSAVYLCASSLDAANSGNTIYFGEGSWLTVV.

This clone came up once. The chain joins TRBV6-5 to TRBJ2-7, with 8 bases identical to TRBD1. Germline CDR1 MNHEY, CDR2 SVGAGI. V dropped 0 bases and J dropped 5; count of bases not matched to a gene: 9. This CDR3 comprises 16 residues. CDR3 bases: TGTGCCAGCAGTTACTCGTCCAGGCAGGGGGCTAACGAGCAGTACTTC. Translating gives CASSYSSRQGANEQYF.

CDR3 DNA: TGTGCCAGCAGTTTATTACAAGACACTGAAGCTTTCTTT. It encodes CASSLLQDTEAFF. The chain links TRBV28 to TRBJ1-1, with D uncertain. The CDR3 runs to 13 residues. The V gene lost 1 base and the J gene lost 3 bases, with 6 bases spanning the gap. Germline V gene data show CDR1 as MDHEN and CDR2 as SYDVKM.

This chain uses TRBV10-3 with TRBJ2-4, with D possibly being TRBD1 or TRBD2 (5 bases each). Trimming removed 0 bases from V and 0 bases from J, with 9 bases in between. Germline loops: CDR1 ENHRY, CDR2 SYGVKD. The CDR3 is 16 residues long. The CDR3 sequence is CAISESAGTAKNIQYF. CDR3 nucleotide sequence: TGTGCCATCAGTGAGTCGGCAGGGACAGCCAAAAACATTCAGTACTTC.

The V call is TRBV7-2, the J call TRBJ2-7; no definite D call. Trimming took 4 bases from V and 0 from J, leaving 22 bases between them. The CDR3 has 18 amino acids. Germline CDR1 SGHTA, CDR2 FQGNSA. In DNA form, the CDR3 reads TGTGCCAGCAGCTCACGAATATTCACTACCCGCTACTCCTACGAGCAGTACTTC. It specifies CASSSRIFTTRYSYEQYF.

This chain connects TRBV5-6 to TRBJ2-1; 11 nucleotides match TRBD2. CDR3 length: 15 residues. The V and J ends lost 0 bases and 7 bases, in that order; junction bases with no gene match: 3. Germline assignment: CDR1 SGHDT and CDR2 YYEEEE. The CDR3 DNA follows: TGTGCCAGCAGCTTGGGATTAGCGGGGGGGAATGAGCAGTTCTTC. It is translated as CASSLGLAGGNEQFF.

This clone was seen a single time. This chain uses TRBV19 with TRBJ2-1; TRBD2 might be the D (6 bases). CDR1 and CDR2 from the germline V gene are LNHDA and SQIVND (reference sequence). V lost 6 bases and J 8 bases, leaving 23 bases between the germline ends. The CDR3 is made up of 16 amino acids. Here the CDR3 reads CASRATGPSRRDEQFF. Here the CDR3 DNA reads TGTGCCAGTAGAGCAACGGGACCTTCTCGGAGGGATGAGCAGTTCTTC.

The chain joins TRBV2 to TRBJ1-6; no firm D call. Trimming shortened V by 6 bases and J by 7 bases, and 10 bases separated the two germline ends. The V gene's germline CDR1 is SNHLY and CDR2 FYNNEI. This CDR3 contains 13 residues. DNA of the CDR3: TGTGCCAGCAGGACTCAGACGAATTCACCCCTCCACTTT. Translation gives CASRTQTNSPLHF.

The chain carries TRBV4-1 and TRBJ1-5, with 9 nucleotides matching TRBD1. Losses at the gene ends were 3 bases for V and 6 bases for J; bases not matched to a gene: 3. Germline CDR1 and CDR2: MGHRA and YSYEKL. The CDR3 is made up of 14 amino acids. The DNA for the CDR3 is TGCGCCAGCAGCCAGACAGGGGGAGGTCAGCCCCAGCATTTT. Translating gives CASSQTGGGQPQHF.